This T cell receptor (beta chain) derives from a study of CD8 T cells in ankylosing spondylitis. Points from the study as a whole: Peripheral blood held disease-linked clones only at relatively low frequency, and these were CD8+. Matched synovial fluid from ankylosing spondylitis patients was reported to be enriched for disease-linked clones. Typical of ankylosing spondylitis blood, it appeared, was a TCR beta motif of several highly homologous variants.

Of note for this clonotype: What it binds is unknown.

It was by quantitative 5'-RACE with molecular barcodes that TCR beta libraries were made. TCRdb re-derived calls from the 5' RACE reads in MiXCR, one entry per CDR3 protein. The sample yields 700,000 or so distinct CDR3 sequences, around a fifth seen once. Losses at the gene ends were 1 base for V and 3 bases for J; bases not matched to a gene: 6. Germline CDR1 and CDR2: LGHDT and YNNKEL (reference sequence). The length of the CDR3 is 16 residues. The clonotype comes from a male donor with ankylosing spondylitis. The sample was blood, either unsorted or a sorted T cell fraction (not recorded which). The genes are TRBV3-1 and TRBJ2-5, with TRBD2 matching over 9 bases. The CDR3 region has the DNA TGTGCCAGCAGCCAAGTTCGCGGGGGGGCCGAAGAGACCCAGTACTTC. Residues: CASSQVRGGAEETQYF.